The 31 T cell receptor beta chains in this list originate from one sample, sequenced in a study of blood T cells in healthy people across ages. The authors ran a second PCR of 7 to 11 cycles using a sample-barcoded 5' primer and a J-beta primer mix. One entry per CDR3 protein, called by TCRdb with MiXCR from the 5' RACE reads. The data show about 1,500,000 distinct CDR3 sequences, with about 28% seen just once and about 7.7% held by the top ten. The sequenced sample consisted of blood. These receptors were collected from a woman younger than 45 in good health.

This clonotype has just a few counts. The chain carries TRBV6-6 and TRBJ2-3; D possibly corresponds to TRBD1 (5 bases). V shed 7 bases and J shed 7 bases, with 27 bases lying between them. CDR1 and CDR2 from the germline V gene are MNHNY and SVGAGI (reference sequence). This CDR3 is 17 amino acids long. CDR3: CASMSRAGRSSLYTQYF. The CDR3 region has the DNA TGTGCCAGCATGAGCAGGGCCGGCAGGTCCTCACTATATACGCAGTATTTT.

Only a few counts were recorded for this clonotype. The chain carries TRBV28 and TRBJ1-2; a weak D match, TRBD1 (6 bases). V gave up 3 bases and J gave up 8 bases, with 13 bases separating them. This CDR3 has 13 amino acids. The germline V gene has CDR1 MDHEN and CDR2 SYDVKM. The CDR3, as DNA: TGTGCCAGCAGTTTCCGGAGGGGGAGAGGCTACACCTTC. Translated: CASSFRRGRGYTF.

This clonotype was seen many times. The CDR3 DNA reads TGTGCCAGTAAGAGGGACAGGCAGGAAAAACTGTTTTTT. Amino acids: CASKRDRQEKLFF. V and J are TRBV5-5 and TRBJ1-4; 8 positions match TRBD1. CDR1 and CDR2 (germline): SGHKS, YYEKEE (reference sequence). The CDR3 has 13 amino acids. Trimming at V came to 8 bases and at J to 8 bases, leaving 8 bases not matched to a gene.

This clonotype was seen more than once but under ten times. The J gene is TRBJ2-4, the V gene TRBV7-2; perhaps TRBD2 as D (5 bases). The CDR3 loop spans 17 amino acids. Trimming shortened V by 0 bases and J by 1 base, and 13 bases separated the two germline ends. The germline CDR1 and CDR2 sequences are SGHTA and FQGNSA. The CDR3 DNA is TGTGCCAGCAGCTTAGCGAGGGCCCCCCGCGCCAAAAACATTCAGTACTTC. Its protein product is CASSLARAPRAKNIQYF.

The chain's CDR3 is CSARDYGTANTEAFF. CDR3 coding DNA: TGCAGTGCTAGAGATTATGGTACGGCGAACACTGAAGCTTTCTTT. The chain carries TRBV20-1 and TRBJ1-1; D is unclear. CDR3 size: 15 residues. V dropped 0 bases and J dropped 1 base, with 12 bases sitting between them. Germline CDR1 DFQATT, CDR2 SNEGSKA (reference sequence).

This chain connects TRBV12-3 or TRBV12-4 to TRBJ2-5; D call uncertain. With 5 bases removed from V and 1 base from J, the gap between germline ends came to 11 bases. The CDR3 totals 14 residues. The CDR3 nucleotides are TGTGCCAGCAGTCCGTCGGAGAGCCAAGAGACCCAGTACTTC. It codes for CASSPSESQETQYF.

This clonotype appeared many times. The rearrangement uses TRBV4-1 and TRBJ2-1; D unresolved. CDR1 and CDR2 from the germline V gene are MGHRA and YSYEKL. V gave up 7 bases and J gave up 7 bases, with 8 bases separating them. The CDR3 covers 11 residues. In nucleotides, the CDR3 is TGCGCCAGCACCCACCGGAATGAGCAGTTCTTC. This translates into CASTHRNEQFF.

The table lists this clonotype with a few counts. This chain links TRBV28 with TRBJ2-7; 9 positions match TRBD1. This CDR3 contains 15 residues. Germline CDR1 and CDR2: MDHEN and SYDVKM. V shed 4 bases, J shed 5 bases, and the junction held 9 bases outside the gene matches. CDR3 nucleotides: TGTGCCAGCAGTTCCTCCGGGACAGGGATGGACGAGCAGTACTTC. It translates to CASSSSGTGMDEQYF.

V usage is TRBV12-3 or TRBV12-4 and J usage is TRBJ2-7, with TRBD2 identical over 8 bases. The J call is uncertain, as TRBJ2-5 better fits the DNA end. This CDR3 has 16 residues. CDR3 amino acids: CASSSPGTRRLETQYF. CDR3 DNA: TGTGCCAGCAGTTCGCCAGGGACTAGGAGGCTCGAGACCCAGTACTTC.

This clonotype has a handful of counts. The chain uses TRBV20-1 and TRBJ1-5, with 9 bases aligning to TRBD1. The trim removed 3 bases at V and 3 bases at J, leaving 6 bases unmatched. CDR1 is DFQATT and CDR2 is SNEGSKA in the germline V gene (reference sequence). The CDR3 totals 15 residues. Here the CDR3 reads CSASIGQGHNQPQHF. The CDR3 nucleotides are TGCAGTGCTAGTATCGGACAGGGGCACAATCAGCCCCAGCATTTT.

This clonotype showed up many times. Germline and junction disagree at one end, which may indicate a read error. The CDR3 DNA reads as TGTGCCAGCAGCCAGGGGGACCGCCTGAATGGGCAGTTCTTC. Translating gives CASSQGDRLNGQFF. This rearrangement joins TRBV7-2 to TRBJ2-1; 7 nucleotides align to TRBD1. CDR1 is SGHTA, CDR2 FQGNSA, per germline. The CDR3 is 14 residues long.

The gene calls are TRBV28 and TRBJ2-1; 11 positions agree with TRBD2. V lost 5 bases to trimming and J lost 4 bases; unmatched junction nucleotides: 7. CDR1 MDHEN and CDR2 SYDVKM come from the germline V gene. This CDR3 spans 16 amino acids. CDR3 DNA sequence: TGTGCCAGCAGTACAACCAGGACTAGCGGGTACAATGAGCAGTTCTTC. Translating it yields CASSTTRTSGYNEQFF.

Only a few counts were recorded for this clonotype. J is TRBJ2-7 and V is TRBV11-2, with a weak D call TRBD1 (5 bases). Trimming took off 3 bases at V and 2 bases at J, with 14 bases between the two ends. The CDR3 runs to 15 residues. Germline loops: CDR1 SGHAT, CDR2 FQNNGV. The CDR3, as DNA: TGTGCCAGCAGCTTTGCAGGGTCCCCCACCTACGAGCAGTACTTC. Protein sequence: CASSFAGSPTYEQYF.

The chain recombines TRBV20-1 with TRBJ2-1, with D perhaps TRBD2 (6 bases). Trimming shortened V by 5 bases and J by 0 bases, and 14 bases separated the two germline ends. Germline V gene sequence: CDR1 DFQATT, CDR2 SNEGSKA (reference sequence). The CDR3 sequence is 15 residues long. CDR3 in amino acids: CSAYPFSGSYNEQFF. As DNA, the CDR3 is TGCAGTGCTTATCCCTTTAGCGGCTCCTACAATGAGCAGTTCTTC.

V is TRBV7-6 and J is TRBJ2-5; D unclear. CDR1 SGHVS and CDR2 FNYEAQ come from the germline V gene. Trimming took 0 bases from V and 7 from J, leaving 9 bases between them. CDR3 length equals 13 residues. As DNA, the CDR3 is TGTGCCAGCAGCTTAGCAGAGGATGGGACCCAGTACTTC. It yields the protein CASSLAEDGTQYF.

In regard to this clonotype: A much larger clone differs by one base, so this may be a read error. The gene calls are TRBV6-5 and TRBJ2-7; tentative D call: TRBD1 (5 bases). Germline lookup yields CDR1 MNHEY and CDR2 SVGAGI. The CDR3 loop spans 13 amino acids. Between the trimmed V and J ends, which lost 2 bases and 2 bases, there was a span of 7 bases. The CDR3 spells CASSYARAYEQYF. The CDR3 DNA reads as TGTGCCAGCAGTTACGCCAGGGCCTACGAGCAGTACTTC.

On this clonotype itself: A clone one base away is much larger, so this may be a read error. This chain joins TRBV6-6 and TRBJ2-7; TRBD2 agrees at 7 bases. V lost 0 bases and J lost 2; bases outside the gene matches: 7. Germline CDR1 is MNHNY and CDR2 is SVGAGI (reference sequence). CDR3 length: 16 amino acids. In DNA, the CDR3 is TGTGCCAGCAGTTACTCCCGAGGACTAGTGACCTACGAGCAGTACTTC. It codes for CASSYSRGLVTYEQYF.

V gene TRBV2 combines with J gene TRBJ2-5; TRBD2 agrees at 10 bases. This CDR3 contains 13 residues. Germline values: CDR1 SNHLY, CDR2 FYNNEI. V shed 8 bases and J 4 bases; nucleotides not matched to a gene: 4. CDR3 amino acids: CASELAGLETQYF. The DNA of the CDR3 is TGTGCCAGCGAACTAGCGGGACTAGAGACCCAGTACTTC.

The chain links TRBV7-9 to TRBJ2-3; no definite D call. The germline V gene encodes CDR1 SEHNR and CDR2 FQNEAQ (reference sequence). The CDR3 totals 12 residues. V lost 4 bases and J 13 bases, leaving 15 bases between the germline ends. This chain's CDR3 is CASSSSSGLKYF. CDR3 nucleotides: TGTGCCAGCAGCTCCTCCTCCGGGTTGAAGTATTTT.

The V call is TRBV7-2, the J call TRBJ2-3; D unclear. V was cut by 1 base and J by 2 bases, with 10 bases left in between. The germline CDR1 and CDR2 sequences are SGHTA and FQGNSA. The CDR3 has 15 amino acids. This chain's CDR3 is CASSLGAPYTDTQYF. The CDR3 region has the DNA TGTGCCAGCAGCTTAGGAGCACCATACACAGATACGCAGTATTTT.

This clonotype was found a few times. The chain joins TRBV5-1 to TRBJ2-7, with 7 nucleotides matching TRBD2. CDR3 length: 15 amino acids. Germline V gene lookup returns CDR1 SGHRS and CDR2 YFSETQ. V shed 9 bases, J shed 5 bases, and the junction held 17 bases outside the gene matches. The CDR3 sequence is CATTPGGFGIDEQYF. CDR3 coding DNA: TGCGCCACCACTCCCGGGGGGTTTGGAATCGACGAGCAGTACTTC.

The rearrangement links TRBV7-2 to TRBJ1-2; a weak D match, TRBD1 (5 bases). The CDR3 is 16 residues long. V lost 2 bases and J lost 4, with 17 bases in between. CDR1 is SGHTA and CDR2 is FQGNSA in the germline V gene. CDR3 in amino acids: CASSLRSQGQIYGYTF. The CDR3 nucleotides read TGTGCCAGCAGCTTACGTTCCCAGGGCCAAATCTATGGCTACACCTTC.

Only a few counts were recorded for this clonotype. A read error is possible here, since a much larger clone lies one base away. The rearrangement links TRBV28 to TRBJ1-2; weak D call: TRBD1 (5 bases). The CDR3 spans 12 residues. Germline V gene sequence: CDR1 MDHEN, CDR2 SYDVKM. CDR3 DNA: TGTACCAGCGGAAAGAGGGGCCGGGACTACACCTTC. It is translated as CTSGKRGRDYTF.

The V gene is TRBV13, the J gene TRBJ2-1; no clear D gene. CDR3 length: 14 residues. V was cut by 4 bases and J by 7 bases, with 14 bases left in between. The V gene's germline CDR1 is PRHDT and CDR2 FYEKMQ (reference sequence). The CDR3 region is CASSSDALGNEQFF. As DNA, the CDR3 is TGTGCCAGCAGCTCGGACGCTCTGGGGAATGAGCAGTTCTTC.

This clonotype was observed many times. This chain joins TRBV20-1 and TRBJ2-7, with D possibly matching TRBD2 (5 bases). Looked up from germline, CDR1 is DFQATT and CDR2 is SNEGSKA (reference sequence). The V end was cut by 1 base, the J end by 2 bases, with 12 bases between. There are 14 residues in the CDR3. Written as DNA, the CDR3 is TGCAGTGCTAGAGGGGTGCCTAGCACCTACGAGCAGTACTTC. The encoded protein is CSARGVPSTYEQYF.

This rearrangement joins TRBV30 to TRBJ1-2, with D maybe TRBD1 (6 bases). This CDR3 is 13 amino acids long. Trimming left V 2 bases short and J 3 bases short, with 10 bases between. The germline gives CDR1 GTSNPN, CDR2 SVGIG (reference sequence). Here the CDR3 reads CAWSTGGHYGYTF. The DNA for the CDR3 is TGTGCCTGGAGTACCGGGGGGCACTATGGCTACACCTTC.

Of note for this clonotype: A junction end diverges from the germline sequence, so it may reflect a read error. J is TRBJ2-3 and V is TRBV5-1, with D perhaps being TRBD1 or TRBD2 (5 bases each). The germline V gene encodes CDR1 SGHRS and CDR2 YFSETQ. CDR3 length: 17 residues. The CDR3 region has the DNA TGCGCCAGCAGCTTGGAGATGACGGTGGGGGTCACAGGTACGCAGTATTTT. This encodes CASSLEMTVGVTGTQYF.

To note about this clonotype: A read error may account for a junction end that differs from germline. This chain connects TRBV4-3 to TRBJ2-1, with 10 nucleotides matching TRBD2. Germline V gene lookup returns CDR1 LGHNA and CDR2 YSLEER. The CDR3 totals 17 residues. CDR3 loop: CASSQAPSGSVYNERFF. In DNA form, the CDR3 reads TGCGCCAGCAGCCAAGCACCTAGCGGGAGTGTTTACAATGAGCGGTTCTTC.

This chain links TRBV7-2 with TRBJ1-2, with 7 bases identical to TRBD1. Germline V gene sequence: CDR1 SGHTA, CDR2 FQGNSA. This CDR3 is 16 amino acids long. Trimming at V came to 3 bases and at J to 1 base, leaving 8 bases not matched to a gene. CDR3 nucleotides: TGTGCCAGCAGCTTTAGCCCTGGGACAGTTAACTATGGCTACACCTTC. It translates to CASSFSPGTVNYGYTF.

The chain combines TRBV5-5 with TRBJ1-2; 9 bases are shared with TRBD1. From germline, CDR1 is SGHKS and CDR2 YYEKEE (reference sequence). V shed 4 bases, J shed 9 bases, and the junction held 7 bases outside the gene matches. This CDR3 has 13 amino acids. This CDR3 is CASSVLQGARYTF. The CDR3 nucleotides are TGTGCCAGCAGCGTTTTACAGGGGGCCCGCTACACCTTC.

Only a few counts were recorded for this clonotype. This rearrangement joins TRBV12-3 or TRBV12-4 to TRBJ2-3; D uncertain. The CDR3 consists of 15 residues. Trimming cost V 3 bases and J 2 bases, with 12 bases left between them. CDR3 DNA: TGTGCCAGCAGTTTTGGCAGCTTAAACACAGATACGCAGTATTTT. Translation gives CASSFGSLNTDTQYF.